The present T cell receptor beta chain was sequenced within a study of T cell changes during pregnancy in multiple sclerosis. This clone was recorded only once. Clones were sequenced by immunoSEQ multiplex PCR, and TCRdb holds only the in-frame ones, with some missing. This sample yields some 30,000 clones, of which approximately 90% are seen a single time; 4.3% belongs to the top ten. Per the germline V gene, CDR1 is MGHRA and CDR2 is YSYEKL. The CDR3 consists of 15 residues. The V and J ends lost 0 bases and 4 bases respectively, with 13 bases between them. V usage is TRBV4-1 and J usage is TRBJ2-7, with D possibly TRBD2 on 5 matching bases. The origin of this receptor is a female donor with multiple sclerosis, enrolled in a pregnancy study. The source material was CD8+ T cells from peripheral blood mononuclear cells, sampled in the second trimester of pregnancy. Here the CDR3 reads CASSQEPGEGYEQYF. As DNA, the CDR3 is TGCGCCAGCAGCCAAGAACCCGGGGAAGGGTACGAGCAGTACTTC.